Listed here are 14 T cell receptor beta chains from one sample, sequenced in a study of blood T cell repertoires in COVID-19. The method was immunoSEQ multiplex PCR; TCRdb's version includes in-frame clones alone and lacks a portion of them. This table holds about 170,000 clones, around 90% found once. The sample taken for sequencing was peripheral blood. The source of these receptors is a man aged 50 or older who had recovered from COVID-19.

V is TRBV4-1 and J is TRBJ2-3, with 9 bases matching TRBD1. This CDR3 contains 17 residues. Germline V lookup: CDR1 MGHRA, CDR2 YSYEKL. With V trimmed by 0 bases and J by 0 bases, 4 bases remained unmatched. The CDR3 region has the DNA TGCGCCAGCAGCCAAGATGGGACAGGGTCTAGCACAGATACGCAGTATTTT. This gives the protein CASSQDGTGSSTDTQYF.

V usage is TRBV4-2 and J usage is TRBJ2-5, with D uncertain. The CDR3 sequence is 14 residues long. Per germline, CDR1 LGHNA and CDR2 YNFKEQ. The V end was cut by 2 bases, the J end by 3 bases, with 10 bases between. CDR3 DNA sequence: TGTGCCAGCAGCCAAACCGCACTGGAAGAGACCCAGTACTTC. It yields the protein CASSQTALEETQYF.

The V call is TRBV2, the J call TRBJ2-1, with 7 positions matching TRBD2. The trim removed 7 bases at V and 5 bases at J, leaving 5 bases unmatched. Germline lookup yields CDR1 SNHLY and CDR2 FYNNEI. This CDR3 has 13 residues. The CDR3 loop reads CASTGGGDNEQFF. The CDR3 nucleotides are TGTGCCAGCACGGGAGGAGGGGACAATGAGCAGTTCTTC.

DNA for the CDR3: TGTGCCAGCAGTTACGGACAGTCAAATGAAAAACTGTTTTTT. Residues: CASSYGQSNEKLFF. The chain joins TRBV6-2 or TRBV6-3 to TRBJ1-4; possible D gene TRBD1, 6 bases. The germline V gene has CDR1 MNHEY and CDR2 SVGEGT. Trimming removed 2 bases from V and 5 bases from J, with 9 bases in between. The CDR3 runs 14 residues.

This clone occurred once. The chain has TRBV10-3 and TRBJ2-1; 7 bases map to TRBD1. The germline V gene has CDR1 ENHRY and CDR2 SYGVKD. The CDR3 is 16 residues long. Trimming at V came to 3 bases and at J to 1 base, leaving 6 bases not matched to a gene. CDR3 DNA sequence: TGTGCCATCAGTGATGGGGCCAGGGGGTCCTACAATGAGCAGTTCTTC. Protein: CAISDGARGSYNEQFF.

CDR3 DNA: TGTGCCAGCAGCCCTGGACAAGTCTCTGGAAACACCATATATTTT. This sequence encodes CASSPGQVSGNTIYF. The chain joins TRBV5-8 to TRBJ1-3, with D perhaps TRBD1 (5 bases). This CDR3 is built from 15 residues. The germline V gene encodes CDR1 SGHTS and CDR2 YDEGEE. Trimming removed 4 bases from V and 0 bases from J, with 11 bases in between.

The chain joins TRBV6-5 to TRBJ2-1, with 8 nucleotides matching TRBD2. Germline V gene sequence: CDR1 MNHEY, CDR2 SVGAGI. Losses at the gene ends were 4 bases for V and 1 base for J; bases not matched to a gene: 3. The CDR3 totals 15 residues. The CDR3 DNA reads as TGTGCCAGCAGTTTTAGCGGGATGTCCTACAATGAGCAGTTCTTC. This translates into CASSFSGMSYNEQFF.

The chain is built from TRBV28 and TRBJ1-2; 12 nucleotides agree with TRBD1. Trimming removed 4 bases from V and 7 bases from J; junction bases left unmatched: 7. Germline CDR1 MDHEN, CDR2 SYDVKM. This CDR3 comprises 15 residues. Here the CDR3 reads CASSSSGTGGVGYTF. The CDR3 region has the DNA TGTGCCAGCAGTTCATCCGGGACAGGGGGCGTTGGCTACACCTTC.

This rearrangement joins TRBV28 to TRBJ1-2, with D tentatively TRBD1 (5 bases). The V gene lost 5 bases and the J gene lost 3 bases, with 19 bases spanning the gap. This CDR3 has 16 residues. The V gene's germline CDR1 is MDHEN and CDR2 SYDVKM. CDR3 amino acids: CASSPGGWDRDYGYTF. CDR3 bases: TGTGCCAGCAGTCCCGGGGGGTGGGACCGCGACTATGGCTACACCTTC.

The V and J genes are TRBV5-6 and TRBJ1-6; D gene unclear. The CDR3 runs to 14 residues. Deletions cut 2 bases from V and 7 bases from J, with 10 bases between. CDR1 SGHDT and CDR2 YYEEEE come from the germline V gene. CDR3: CASSFGQANSPLHF. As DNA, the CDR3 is TGTGCCAGCAGCTTTGGGCAGGCAAATTCACCCCTCCACTTT.

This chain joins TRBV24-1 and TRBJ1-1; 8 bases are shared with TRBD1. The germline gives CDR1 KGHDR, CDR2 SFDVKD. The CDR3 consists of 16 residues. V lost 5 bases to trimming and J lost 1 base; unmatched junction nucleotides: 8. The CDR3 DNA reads TGTGCCACCAGTGGACAGGGGAGGACAAGGAACACTGAAGCTTTCTTT. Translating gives CATSGQGRTRNTEAFF.

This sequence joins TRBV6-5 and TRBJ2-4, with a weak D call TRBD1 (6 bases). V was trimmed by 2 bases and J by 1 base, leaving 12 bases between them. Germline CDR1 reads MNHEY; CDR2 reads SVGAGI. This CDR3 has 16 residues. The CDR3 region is CASSYAGARAKNIQYF. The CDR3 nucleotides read TGTGCCAGCAGTTACGCAGGGGCGCGGGCCAAAAACATTCAGTACTTC.

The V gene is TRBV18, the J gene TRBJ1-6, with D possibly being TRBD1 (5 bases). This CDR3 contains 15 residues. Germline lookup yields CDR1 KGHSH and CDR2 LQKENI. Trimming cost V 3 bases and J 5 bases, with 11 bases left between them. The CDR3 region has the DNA TGTGCCAGCTCACCGGGGCGGCAGAATAATTCACCCCTCCACTTT. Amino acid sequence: CASSPGRQNNSPLHF.

The CDR3: CASSPDRAQPQHF. DNA of the CDR3: TGTGCCAGCAGCCCGGACAGGGCCCAGCCCCAGCATTTT. The rearrangement joins TRBV7-2 to TRBJ1-5; TRBD1 matches 8 bases. The germline V gene has CDR1 SGHTA and CDR2 FQGNSA. V shed 5 bases and J 7 bases; nucleotides not matched to a gene: 4. CDR3 length: 13 residues.